The present entry profiles one TCR beta chain with its context. The data stem from a study of sequential checkpoint blockade in melanoma. Germline CDR1 is SGDLS and CDR2 is YYNGEE. This CDR3 spans 15 amino acids. V was shortened by 0 bases and J by 0 bases, with 8 bases between the two germline ends. TCRdb's copy holds only in-frame clones and misses some; the assay was immunoSEQ multiplex PCR. The sample has some 17,000 clones; around 76% are singletons. The treatment: randomized to nivolumab then ipilimumab (arm A) or the reverse (arm B). The sequencing here drew on CD8+ T cells sorted from blood (inferred from file names), taken from a patient given nivolumab and ipilimumab in sequence. The rearrangement links TRBV9 to TRBJ2-3; D is perhaps TRBD2 (5 bases). This sequence originates from a human donor with melanoma. The CDR3 nucleotides are TGTGCCAGCAGCGTAGCGGGCGGGAGCACAGATACGCAGTATTTT. This sequence encodes CASSVAGGSTDTQYF.